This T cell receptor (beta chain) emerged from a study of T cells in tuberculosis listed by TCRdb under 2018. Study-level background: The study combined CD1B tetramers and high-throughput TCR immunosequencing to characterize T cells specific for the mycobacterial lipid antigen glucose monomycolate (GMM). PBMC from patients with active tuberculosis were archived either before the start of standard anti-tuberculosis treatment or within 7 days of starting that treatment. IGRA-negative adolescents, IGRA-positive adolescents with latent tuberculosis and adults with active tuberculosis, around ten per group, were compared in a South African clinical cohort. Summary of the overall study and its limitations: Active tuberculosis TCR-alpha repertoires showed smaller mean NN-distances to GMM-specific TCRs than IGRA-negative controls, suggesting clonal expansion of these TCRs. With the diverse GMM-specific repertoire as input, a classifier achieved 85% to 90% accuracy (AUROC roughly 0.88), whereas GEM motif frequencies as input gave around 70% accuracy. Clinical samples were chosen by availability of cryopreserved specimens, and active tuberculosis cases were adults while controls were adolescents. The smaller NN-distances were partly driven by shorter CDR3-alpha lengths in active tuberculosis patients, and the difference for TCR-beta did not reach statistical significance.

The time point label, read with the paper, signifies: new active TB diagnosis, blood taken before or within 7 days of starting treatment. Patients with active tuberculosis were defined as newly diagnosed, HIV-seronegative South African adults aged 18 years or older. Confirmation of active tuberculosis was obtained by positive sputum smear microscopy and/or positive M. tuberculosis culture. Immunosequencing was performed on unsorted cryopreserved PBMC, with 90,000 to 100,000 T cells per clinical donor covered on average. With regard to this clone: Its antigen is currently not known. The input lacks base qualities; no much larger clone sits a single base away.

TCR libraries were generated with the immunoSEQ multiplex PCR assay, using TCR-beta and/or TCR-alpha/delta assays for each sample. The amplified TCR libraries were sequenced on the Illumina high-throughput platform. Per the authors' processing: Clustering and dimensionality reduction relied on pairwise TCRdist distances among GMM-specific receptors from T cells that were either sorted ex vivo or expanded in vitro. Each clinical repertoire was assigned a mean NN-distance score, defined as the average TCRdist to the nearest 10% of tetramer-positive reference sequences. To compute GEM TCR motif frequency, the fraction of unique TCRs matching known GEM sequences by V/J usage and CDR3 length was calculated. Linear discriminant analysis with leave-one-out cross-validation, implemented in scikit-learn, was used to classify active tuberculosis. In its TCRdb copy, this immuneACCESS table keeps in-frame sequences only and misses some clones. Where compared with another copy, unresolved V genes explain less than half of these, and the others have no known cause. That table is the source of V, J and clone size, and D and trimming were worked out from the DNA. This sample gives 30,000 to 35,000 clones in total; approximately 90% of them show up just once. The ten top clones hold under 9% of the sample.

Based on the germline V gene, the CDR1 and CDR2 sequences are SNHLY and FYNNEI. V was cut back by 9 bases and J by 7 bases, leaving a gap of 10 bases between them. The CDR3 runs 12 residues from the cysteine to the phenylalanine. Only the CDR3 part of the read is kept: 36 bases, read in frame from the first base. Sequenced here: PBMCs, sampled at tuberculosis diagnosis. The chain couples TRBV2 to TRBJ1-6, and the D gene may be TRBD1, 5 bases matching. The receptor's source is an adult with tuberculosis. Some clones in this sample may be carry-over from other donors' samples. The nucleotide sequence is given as TGTGCCAGGAGACAGACAAATTCACCCCTCCACTTT. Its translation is CARRQTNSPLHF.